This T cell receptor beta chain was sequenced for a study of cytomegalovirus exposure and HLA in healthy donors. As regards this clone: What it binds is not known.

Whole-study results and caveats: Testing in vitro showed three CMV-associated chains specific for CMV antigens. Earlier analysis yielded a pattern in which most TCR beta V segments were productive about 90% or about 30% of the time.

PCR employed 60 Vbeta and 13 Jbeta primers. Assay used: immunoSEQ multiplex PCR; TCRdb lists only in-frame clones, some missing. Of roughly 160,000 clones listed, about 80% are singletons. With 5 bases removed from V and 0 bases from J, the gap between germline ends came to 14 bases. Germline CDR1 reads SGHVS; CDR2 reads FNYEAQ. This CDR3 spans 15 amino acids. The chain employs TRBV7-6 and TRBJ2-7; D perhaps matches TRBD1 (6 bases). Material: PBMCs. The TCR was taken from a woman in her forties or fifties in good health and CMV-seronegative. The CDR3 DNA is TGTGCCAGCAGCGCCGTACAGGGTCGCTCCTACGAGCAGTACTTC. It is translated as CASSAVQGRSYEQYF.